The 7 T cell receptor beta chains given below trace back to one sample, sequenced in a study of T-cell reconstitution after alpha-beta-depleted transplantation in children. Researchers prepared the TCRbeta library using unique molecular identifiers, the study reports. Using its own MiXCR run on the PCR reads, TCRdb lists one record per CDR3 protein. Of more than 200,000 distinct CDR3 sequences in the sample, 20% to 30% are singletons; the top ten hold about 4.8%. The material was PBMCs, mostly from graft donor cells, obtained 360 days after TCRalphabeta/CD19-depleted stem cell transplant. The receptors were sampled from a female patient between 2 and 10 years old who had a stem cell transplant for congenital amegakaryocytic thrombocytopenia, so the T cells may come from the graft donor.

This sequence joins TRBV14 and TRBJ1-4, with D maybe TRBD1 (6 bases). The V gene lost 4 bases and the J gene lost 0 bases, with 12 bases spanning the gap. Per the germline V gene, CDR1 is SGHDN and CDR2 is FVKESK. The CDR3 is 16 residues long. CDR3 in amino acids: CASSPLGQPTNEKLFF. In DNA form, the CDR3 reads TGTGCCAGCAGCCCCCTTGGACAGCCAACTAATGAAAAACTGTTTTTT.

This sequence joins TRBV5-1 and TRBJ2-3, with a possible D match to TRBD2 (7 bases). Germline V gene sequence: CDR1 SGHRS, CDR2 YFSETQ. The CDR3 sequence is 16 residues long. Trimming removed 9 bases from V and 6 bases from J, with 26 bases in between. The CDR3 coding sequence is TGCGCCACCCGTAGGGGGACTATCACCATGGGGGATACGCAGTATTTT. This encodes CATRRGTITMGDTQYF.

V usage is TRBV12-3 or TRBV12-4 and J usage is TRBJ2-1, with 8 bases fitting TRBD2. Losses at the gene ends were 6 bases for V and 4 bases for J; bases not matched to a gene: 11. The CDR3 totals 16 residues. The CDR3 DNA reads TGTGCCAGCAGCGCCGGGACTAGATTTAGGTACAATGAGCAGTTCTTC. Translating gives CASSAGTRFRYNEQFF.

CDR3 protein: CASSSTGASPLHF. The CDR3 bases are TGTGCCAGCAGTTCGACAGGGGCCTCACCCCTCCACTTT. The chain links TRBV6-5 to TRBJ1-6, with 8 bases aligning to TRBD1. The CDR3 consists of 13 residues. V gave up 4 bases and J gave up 10 bases; unmatched junction bases: 3. The germline CDR1 and CDR2 sequences are MNHEY and SVGAGI.

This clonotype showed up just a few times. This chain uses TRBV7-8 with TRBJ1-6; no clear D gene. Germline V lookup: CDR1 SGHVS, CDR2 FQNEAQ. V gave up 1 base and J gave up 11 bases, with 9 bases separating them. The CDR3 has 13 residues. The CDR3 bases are TGTGCCAGCAGCTTAGAACAGCGGACACCCCTCCACTTT. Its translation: CASSLEQRTPLHF.

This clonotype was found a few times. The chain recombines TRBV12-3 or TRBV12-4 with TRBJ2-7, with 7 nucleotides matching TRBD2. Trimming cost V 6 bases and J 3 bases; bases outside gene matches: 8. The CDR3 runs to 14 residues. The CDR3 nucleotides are TGTGCCAGCAGAATGGGGGGGGGAAGCTACGAGCAGTACTTC. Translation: CASRMGGGSYEQYF.

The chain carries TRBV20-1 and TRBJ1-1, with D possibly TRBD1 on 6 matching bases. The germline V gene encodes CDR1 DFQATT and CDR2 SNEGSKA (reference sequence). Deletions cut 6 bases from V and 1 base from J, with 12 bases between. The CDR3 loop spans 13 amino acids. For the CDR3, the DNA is TGCAGTGCGATCCGGGACACGAACACTGAAGCTTTCTTT. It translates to CSAIRDTNTEAFF.